Presented here are 5 T cell receptor beta chains from one specimen sequenced in a study of a mutant IDH1 vaccine in newly diagnosed glioma. Indicated time point: week 11, during vaccination. Vaccinated patients received 300 ug of mutant IDH1 20-mer peptide per dose, with topical imiquimod. Their specific antigens are unknown. Some clones are missing from TCRdb's copy, which holds only in-frame ones; the method was immunoSEQ multiplex PCR. Among around 120,000 clones listed, around four fifths were seen once. The sequenced sample was PBMCs, obtained from a glioma patient whose treatment included an IDH1 peptide vaccine. These receptors were obtained from a man aged 40-55 years with glioma.

The J gene is TRBJ2-5, the V gene TRBV5-6; D may match TRBD1 or TRBD2 (5 bases each). Germline CDR1 SGHDT, CDR2 YYEEEE. Trimming stripped 3 bases from V and 1 base from J, with 10 bases between. The CDR3 is 14 residues long. This CDR3 is CASSWGRGQETQYF. The CDR3 region has the DNA TGTGCCAGCAGCTGGGGACGGGGCCAAGAGACCCAGTACTTC. Complete variable domain (other parts from reference TRBV5-6 and TRBJ2-5): DAGVTQSPTHLIKTRGQQVTLRCSPKSGHDTVSWYQQALGQGPQFIFQYYEEEERQRGNFPDRFSGHQFPNYSSELNVNALLLGDSALYLCASSWGRGQETQYFGPGTRLLVL.

The rearrangement joins TRBV6-4 to TRBJ2-3, with D possibly matching TRBD1 (5 bases). This CDR3 contains 16 residues. Germline loops: CDR1 MRHNA, CDR2 SNTAGT. V was trimmed by 0 bases and J by 6 bases, leaving 16 bases between them. The CDR3 nucleotides are TGTGCCAGCAGTGACTCGGAGACAGAGGAAATTGATACGCAGTATTTT. It translates to CASSDSETEEIDTQYF.

V usage is TRBV5-1 and J usage is TRBJ2-1; the match to TRBD2 covers 14 bases. The CDR3 runs 17 residues. The V gene end was trimmed by 3 bases and the J gene end by 7 bases; junction bases not matched to a gene: 9. Germline lookup yields CDR1 SGHRS and CDR2 YFSETQ. CDR3: CASSSRKGTSGGNEQFF. The CDR3 DNA is TGCGCCAGCAGCTCCCGAAAAGGGACTAGCGGGGGTAATGAGCAGTTCTTC.

The chain couples TRBV7-8 to TRBJ2-3; D not certain. This CDR3 has 17 residues. V lost 2 bases and J 2 bases, leaving 17 bases between the germline ends. Germline V gene data show CDR1 as SGHVS and CDR2 as FQNEAQ. Written as DNA, the CDR3 is TGTGCCAGCAGCTTAACAAGAACAGAACTTAACACAGATACGCAGTATTTT. Amino acids: CASSLTRTELNTDTQYF.

The V call is TRBV5-1, the J call TRBJ2-1; maybe TRBD2 (5 bases). The CDR3 runs to 15 residues. CDR1 SGHRS and CDR2 YFSETQ come from the germline V gene. Deletions cut 0 bases from V and 0 bases from J, with 7 bases between. CDR3 DNA sequence: TGCGCCAGCAGCTTGGACGGGGTCTCCTACAATGAGCAGTTCTTC. Amino acid sequence: CASSLDGVSYNEQFF.